The clone carrying this TCR beta chain was detected ten times or more. From roughly 0.4 ug of RNA, a library with molecular barcoded alpha/delta and beta/gamma adaptors was made. TCRdb re-called the reads with MiXCR, one entry per CDR3 protein. The sample carries 90,000 to 95,000 distinct CDR3 sequences, 20% to 25% recorded once. This sample is part of a study of read filtering for tumor transcriptome and immune sequencing. The wider study: The cohort had about 16 men and around 15 women aged roughly 45 to 90, mean roughly 65 years. After DNase treatment, RNA was made into whole-transcriptome libraries.

Germline CDR1 is DFQATT and CDR2 is SNEGSKA (reference sequence). The CDR3 totals 15 residues. Trimming took 0 bases from V and 0 from J, leaving 10 bases between them. The sequence was obtained from a donor at least 40 years old with multiple myeloma. Material: a population of CD138-negative cells sorted from bone marrow. V is TRBV20-1 and J is TRBJ2-3; the D call may be TRBD1 or TRBD2 (6 bases each). CDR3 nucleotides: TGCAGTGCTAGAGATAGGAGGGGGAGCACAGATACGCAGTATTTT. This encodes CSARDRRGSTDTQYF.